Listed below are T cell receptor beta chains from one sample, sequenced in a study of technical replicates of blood from a few donors. Assay: immunoSEQ multiplex PCR; the TCRdb copy retains only in-frame clones and omits some. Of tens of thousands of clones detected, 95% to 98% appear once; the ten largest clones hold 0.12% to 0.15%. Sequencing was carried out using T cells isolated from PBMCs. These receptors were taken from a human donor in good health. CDR3s include the opening cysteine and the closing phenylalanine or tryptophan. Fields, in order: J gene, clone size, D gene, V gene, CDR3 DNA, CDR3 protein. The D gene is left open where the match is weak. Part of the rows lack a size; the others show once, few, many or a class for expanded clones.

j_gene: TRBJ2-5
abundance: -
d_gene: -
v_gene: TRBV5-6
CDR3nt: TGTGCCAGCAGCTTGATGGGAGACCCAGAGACCCAGTACTTC
CDR3aa: CASSLMGDPETQYF

j_gene: TRBJ2-1
abundance: -
d_gene: TRBD1
v_gene: TRBV19
CDR3nt: TGTGCCAGTAGTACGACAGGGAATGAGCAGTTCTTC
CDR3aa: CASSTTGNEQFF

j_gene: TRBJ2-3
abundance: -
d_gene: TRBD2
v_gene: TRBV6-6
CDR3nt: TGTGCCAGCAGTCTTAGCGGGGGAACAGATACGCAGTATTTT
CDR3aa: CASSLSGGTDTQYF

j_gene: TRBJ2-7
abundance: -
d_gene: TRBD1
v_gene: TRBV4-1
CDR3nt: TGCGCCAGCAGCCAAATGCCCGGGACAGTTCACTACGAGCAGTACTTC
CDR3aa: CASSQMPGTVHYEQYF

j_gene: TRBJ2-7
abundance: -
d_gene: -
v_gene: TRBV2
CDR3nt: TGTGCCGGGGGTCAGGGACTGCCACCCTCCTACGAGCAGTACTTC
CDR3aa: CAGGQGLPPSYEQYF

j_gene: TRBJ1-6
abundance: -
d_gene: TRBD1
v_gene: TRBV7-3
CDR3nt: TGTGCCAGCAGCTTAAGTGGGACAGGGGGGGGTTCACCCCTCCACTTT
CDR3aa: CASSLSGTGGGSPLHF

j_gene: TRBJ1-2
abundance: -
d_gene: TRBD1
v_gene: TRBV29-1
CDR3nt: TGCAGCTCAAACACCGGGACAGGGTTCGGTGGCTACACCTTC
CDR3aa: CSSNTGTGFGGYTF

j_gene: TRBJ2-7
abundance: -
d_gene: TRBD1
v_gene: TRBV27
CDR3nt: TGTGCCAGCAGTTCCGGGACAGGGGTCCGCGAGCAGTACTTC
CDR3aa: CASSSGTGVREQYF

j_gene: TRBJ2-1
abundance: -
d_gene: -
v_gene: TRBV10-1
CDR3nt: TGCGCCAGCACCCGAGGAGGGACAGAGGAAAATGAGCAGTTCTTC
CDR3aa: CASTRGGTEENEQFF

j_gene: TRBJ1-1
abundance: once
d_gene: -
v_gene: TRBV27
CDR3nt: TGTGCCAGCAGGAGAAGAATGAACACTGAAGCTTTCTTT
CDR3aa: CASRRRMNTEAFF

j_gene: TRBJ2-5
abundance: once
d_gene: TRBD1
v_gene: TRBV11-2
CDR3nt: TGTGCCAGCAGCTTCCCTCTGGTACAGGGGAAATACCAAGAGACCCAGTACTTC
CDR3aa: CASSFPLVQGKYQETQYF

j_gene: TRBJ1-2
abundance: -
d_gene: TRBD1
v_gene: TRBV28
CDR3nt: TGTGCCAGCAGTCGACCCGAGACAGGGTTCGGCTACACCTTC
CDR3aa: CASSRPETGFGYTF

j_gene: TRBJ1-2
abundance: -
d_gene: -
v_gene: TRBV6-5
CDR3nt: TGTGCCAGCAGTCCGAACTCGGGGGGTGCCTATGGCTACACCTTC
CDR3aa: CASSPNSGGAYGYTF

j_gene: TRBJ2-3
abundance: -
d_gene: TRBD2
v_gene: TRBV6-5
CDR3nt: TGTGCCAGCAGAAGGGGACTAGCTAGCACAGATACGCAGTATTTT
CDR3aa: CASRRGLASTDTQYF

j_gene: TRBJ1-2
abundance: -
d_gene: -
v_gene: TRBV5-1
CDR3nt: TGCGCCAGCAGCAGCGCCGAGTCTCCCAACTATGGCTACACCTTC
CDR3aa: CASSSAESPNYGYTF

j_gene: TRBJ2-3
abundance: once
d_gene: -
v_gene: TRBV15
CDR3nt: TGTGCCACCAGCAGAGGCTTCCGCGCGGCTAGCACAGATACGCAGTATTTT
CDR3aa: CATSRGFRAASTDTQYF

j_gene: TRBJ2-2
abundance: -
d_gene: -
v_gene: TRBV5-1
CDR3nt: TGCGCCAGCAGCATCGGGGGCGGGGAGCTGTTTTTT
CDR3aa: CASSIGGGELFF

j_gene: TRBJ2-1
abundance: -
d_gene: TRBD2
v_gene: TRBV9
CDR3nt: TGTGCCAGCAGCGGCGGAGTGAGGGGGCTAGCGGGACTCCCGAACTCCTACAATGAGCAGTTCTTC
CDR3aa: CASSGGVRGLAGLPNSYNEQFF

j_gene: TRBJ2-5
abundance: -
d_gene: -
v_gene: TRBV27
CDR3nt: TGTGCCAGCAGCCCCCGCTATGTGGAAGAGACCCAGTACTTC
CDR3aa: CASSPRYVEETQYF

j_gene: TRBJ2-2
abundance: -
d_gene: TRBD2
v_gene: TRBV11-2
CDR3nt: TGTGCCAGCCAGCGGGGGGGAGAAGGTGTCACCGGGGAGCTGTTTTTT
CDR3aa: CASQRGGEGVTGELFF

j_gene: TRBJ2-7
abundance: -
d_gene: -
v_gene: TRBV15
CDR3nt: TGTGCCACCAGCAGAGACCTAGCGACCGAGCAGTACTTC
CDR3aa: CATSRDLATEQYF

j_gene: TRBJ2-1
abundance: once
d_gene: TRBD2
v_gene: TRBV4-1
CDR3nt: TGCGCCAGCAGCCTCCTCGGGACTAGCTCCTCCTACAATGAGCAGTTCTTC
CDR3aa: CASSLLGTSSSYNEQFF

j_gene: TRBJ2-3
abundance: -
d_gene: TRBD2
v_gene: TRBV28
CDR3nt: TGTGCCAGCAGTTATTGGGGGGGGGATGTGGGCACAGATACGCAGTATTTT
CDR3aa: CASSYWGGDVGTDTQYF

j_gene: TRBJ2-3
abundance: once
d_gene: TRBD2
v_gene: TRBV5-1
CDR3nt: TGCGCCAGCAGCTTGAGCGGGAGGGACACAGATACGCAGTATTTT
CDR3aa: CASSLSGRDTDTQYF

j_gene: TRBJ2-3
abundance: -
d_gene: -
v_gene: TRBV20-1
CDR3nt: TGCAGTCCGAACCTGGCAGGGACGCAGTATTTT
CDR3aa: CSPNLAGTQYF

j_gene: TRBJ1-1
abundance: -
d_gene: -
v_gene: TRBV6-1
CDR3nt: TGTGCCAGCAGTGTACAGATCACTGAAGCTTTCTTT
CDR3aa: CASSVQITEAFF

j_gene: TRBJ2-1
abundance: -
d_gene: -
v_gene: TRBV2
CDR3nt: TGTGCCAGCAAAGGCGTAGCGGATTCCTACAATGAGCAGTTCTTC
CDR3aa: CASKGVADSYNEQFF

j_gene: TRBJ2-3
abundance: -
d_gene: -
v_gene: TRBV5-5
CDR3nt: TGTGCCAGCAGCTTAACACCTCCTAGCACAGATACGCAGTATTTT
CDR3aa: CASSLTPPSTDTQYF

j_gene: TRBJ2-3
abundance: -
d_gene: TRBD1
v_gene: TRBV4-1
CDR3nt: TGCGCCAGCAGCCAAGGAGTGGGACAGGGTGACGATACGCAGTATTTT
CDR3aa: CASSQGVGQGDDTQYF

j_gene: TRBJ1-1
abundance: -
d_gene: TRBD1
v_gene: TRBV28
CDR3nt: TGTGCCAGCAGTTTATCCACAGGGGGCCCGAACACTGAAGCTTTCTTT
CDR3aa: CASSLSTGGPNTEAFF

j_gene: TRBJ2-7
abundance: -
d_gene: -
v_gene: TRBV28
CDR3nt: TGTGCCAGCAGTTTATTTGCAAGGGGTTGGTACGAGCAGTACTTC
CDR3aa: CASSLFARGWYEQYF

j_gene: TRBJ1-4
abundance: -
d_gene: -
v_gene: TRBV7-9
CDR3nt: TGTGCCAGTAGCTGGTCGACAGGCAGAAGGGCAACTAATGAAAAACTGTTTTTT
CDR3aa: CASSWSTGRRATNEKLFF

j_gene: TRBJ1-2
abundance: -
d_gene: TRBD1
v_gene: TRBV28
CDR3nt: TGTGCCAGCAGTGGGACAGCAGCTAACTATGGCTACACCTTC
CDR3aa: CASSGTAANYGYTF